A selection of T cell receptor beta chains follows, all from one sample in a study of human versus mouse CDR3 diversity and MHC coevolution. The assay was immunoSEQ multiplex PCR, and TCRdb's table has in-frame clones only and misses some. The sample holds tens of thousands of clones; just under 95% are singletons and the top ten take approximately 19%. The sample consisted of naive CD4+ T cells from blood. These receptors all stem from a person aged 55 to 69 in good health. The CDR3 runs from the conserved cysteine through the conserved F or W. Fields, in order: D gene, CDR3 length, V gene, J gene, clone size, CDR3 DNA, CDR3 protein. D genes are given only for firm matches. Expanded clones are given a class, and other clones once, few, many or no size at all.

D gene: -; CDR3 length: 11; V gene: TRBV20-1; J gene: TRBJ1-1; clone size: -; CDR3 DNA: TGCAGTGCTAACAGTCCGATCGAAGCTTTCTTT; CDR3 protein: CSANSPIEAFF
D gene: -; CDR3 length: 14; V gene: TRBV11-3; J gene: TRBJ1-6; clone size: -; CDR3 DNA: TGTGCCAGCAGCTTAGAACGGTATAATTCACCCCTCCACTTT; CDR3 protein: CASSLERYNSPLHF
D gene: -; CDR3 length: 14; V gene: TRBV5-1; J gene: TRBJ2-3; clone size: -; CDR3 DNA: TGCGCCAGCAGCTTGGGGCCCAGCACAGATACGCAGTATTTT; CDR3 protein: CASSLGPSTDTQYF
D gene: -; CDR3 length: 14; V gene: TRBV6-1; J gene: TRBJ2-7; clone size: -; CDR3 DNA: TGTGCCAGCAGTGAAATGGCCAGATACTACGAGCAGTACTTC; CDR3 protein: CASSEMARYYEQYF
D gene: TRBD1; CDR3 length: 16; V gene: TRBV11-2; J gene: TRBJ1-2; clone size: once; CDR3 DNA: TGTGCCAGCAGCTTATCCCAGGGGGACAGACTCTATGGCTACACCTTC; CDR3 protein: CASSLSQGDRLYGYTF
D gene: -; CDR3 length: 12; V gene: TRBV6-1; J gene: TRBJ2-7; clone size: -; CDR3 DNA: TGTGCCAGCAGTACGGACATCTACGAGCAGTACTTC; CDR3 protein: CASSTDIYEQYF
D gene: -; CDR3 length: 13; V gene: TRBV27; J gene: TRBJ1-3; clone size: -; CDR3 DNA: TGTGCCAGCAGTTTTCAGTTCGGAAACACCATATATTTT; CDR3 protein: CASSFQFGNTIYF
D gene: -; CDR3 length: 13; V gene: TRBV7-8; J gene: TRBJ2-7; clone size: once; CDR3 DNA: TGTGCCAGCAGCTTATTCCAGACCTACGAGCAGTACTTC; CDR3 protein: CASSLFQTYEQYF
D gene: TRBD1; CDR3 length: 15; V gene: TRBV6-1; J gene: TRBJ2-7; clone size: -; CDR3 DNA: TGTGCCAGCAGTGCGCGGGACAGGGGAGCGTCCGAGCAGTACTTC; CDR3 protein: CASSARDRGASEQYF
D gene: TRBD2; CDR3 length: 15; V gene: TRBV6-1; J gene: TRBJ2-1; clone size: -; CDR3 DNA: TGTGCCAGCAGTGAGGCGCTAGCGGGAGTTAATGAGCAGTTCTTC; CDR3 protein: CASSEALAGVNEQFF
D gene: TRBD1; CDR3 length: 16; V gene: TRBV7-9; J gene: TRBJ2-2; clone size: -; CDR3 DNA: TGTGCCATCCCGGGTTGGGGACAGGGGTACACCGGGGAGCTGTTTTTT; CDR3 protein: CAIPGWGQGYTGELFF
D gene: -; CDR3 length: 18; V gene: TRBV7-3; J gene: TRBJ2-1; clone size: -; CDR3 DNA: TGTGCCAGCAGCTCGGAAGCTCGAGCGCATAGCTCCTACAATGAGCAGTTCTTC; CDR3 protein: CASSSEARAHSSYNEQFF
D gene: -; CDR3 length: 15; V gene: TRBV18; J gene: TRBJ2-5; clone size: -; CDR3 DNA: TGTGCCAGCTCACCACGACAGGACCCTCAAGAGACCCAGTACTTC; CDR3 protein: CASSPRQDPQETQYF
D gene: -; CDR3 length: 11; V gene: TRBV6-6; J gene: TRBJ2-1; clone size: -; CDR3 DNA: TGTGCCAGCAGCCAACTATCAGAGCAGTTCTTC; CDR3 protein: CASSQLSEQFF
D gene: -; CDR3 length: 15; V gene: TRBV5-4; J gene: TRBJ2-7; clone size: -; CDR3 DNA: TGTGCCAGCAGCTTGGAGGCTCTCGGGTCCCACGAGCAGTACTTC; CDR3 protein: CASSLEALGSHEQYF
D gene: -; CDR3 length: 14; V gene: TRBV18; J gene: TRBJ1-1; clone size: -; CDR3 DNA: TGTGCCAGCTCACCACTTAGCGAGAACACTGAAGCTTTCTTT; CDR3 protein: CASSPLSENTEAFF
D gene: TRBD1; CDR3 length: 16; V gene: TRBV2; J gene: TRBJ1-4; clone size: -; CDR3 DNA: TGTGCCAGCAGGGAACAGGGGACCCTAACTAATGAAAAACTGTTTTTT; CDR3 protein: CASREQGTLTNEKLFF
D gene: TRBD2; CDR3 length: 16; V gene: TRBV19; J gene: TRBJ2-2; clone size: -; CDR3 DNA: TGTGCCAGTAGTACTACTAGCGGGAGGGCGACCGGGGAGCTGTTTTTT; CDR3 protein: CASSTTSGRATGELFF
D gene: -; CDR3 length: 16; V gene: TRBV5-5; J gene: TRBJ2-5; clone size: once; CDR3 DNA: TGTGCCAGCAGCGGAACAGGGTTTAGCCCAGAAGAGACCCAGTACTTC; CDR3 protein: CASSGTGFSPEETQYF
D gene: TRBD2; CDR3 length: 17; V gene: TRBV5-4; J gene: TRBJ2-6; clone size: -; CDR3 DNA: TGTGCCAGCAGCTTGATAGCGGGAAAAAGGGGGGCCAACGTCCTGACTTTC; CDR3 protein: CASSLIAGKRGANVLTF
D gene: TRBD2; CDR3 length: 15; V gene: TRBV5-1; J gene: TRBJ2-3; clone size: -; CDR3 DNA: TGCGCCAGCAGGGACGGTGCGGGAGAGGGAGATACGCAGTATTTT; CDR3 protein: CASRDGAGEGDTQYF
D gene: -; CDR3 length: 15; V gene: TRBV29-1; J gene: TRBJ2-2; clone size: -; CDR3 DNA: TGCAGCGTTGAATCTGCGACAAAGAACACCGGGGAGCTGTTTTTT; CDR3 protein: CSVESATKNTGELFF
D gene: TRBD2; CDR3 length: 15; V gene: TRBV5-4; J gene: TRBJ2-3; clone size: -; CDR3 DNA: TGTGCCAGCAGCTTGGTACCTAGCGGAACAGATACGCAGTATTTT; CDR3 protein: CASSLVPSGTDTQYF
D gene: TRBD1; CDR3 length: 19; V gene: TRBV28; J gene: TRBJ2-3; clone size: once; CDR3 DNA: TGTGCCAGCAGTTTTGTCTCGGGCTGGGGACAGGGTAGGACAGATACGCAGTATTTT; CDR3 protein: CASSFVSGWGQGRTDTQYF
D gene: TRBD1; CDR3 length: 14; V gene: TRBV11-2; J gene: TRBJ2-1; clone size: -; CDR3 DNA: TGTGCCAGCAGCCGAGGATGGGACAGCAATGAGCAGTTCTTC; CDR3 protein: CASSRGWDSNEQFF
D gene: -; CDR3 length: 15; V gene: TRBV5-5; J gene: TRBJ2-2; clone size: once; CDR3 DNA: TGTGCCAGCAGCTTTCTATACCCCGATACCGGGGAGCTGTTTTTT; CDR3 protein: CASSFLYPDTGELFF
D gene: TRBD1; CDR3 length: 13; V gene: TRBV28; J gene: TRBJ2-2; clone size: -; CDR3 DNA: TGTGCCAGCAGTTCGCCGGACAGGGTGCAGGTGTTTTTT; CDR3 protein: CASSSPDRVQVFF
D gene: -; CDR3 length: 12; V gene: TRBV21-1; J gene: TRBJ2-7; clone size: -; CDR3 DNA: TGTGCCAGCAGCATCAAAGCTTACGAGCAGTACTTC; CDR3 protein: CASSIKAYEQYF
D gene: -; CDR3 length: 17; V gene: TRBV6-1; J gene: TRBJ2-6; clone size: -; CDR3 DNA: TGTGCCAGCAGTGGTGGGGGGGGGCGGTCTGGGGCCAACGTCCTGACTTTC; CDR3 protein: CASSGGGGRSGANVLTF
D gene: -; CDR3 length: 11; V gene: TRBV20-1; J gene: TRBJ2-1; clone size: -; CDR3 DNA: TGCAGTGCTCCTAGTGGCAATGAGCAGTTCTTC; CDR3 protein: CSAPSGNEQFF
D gene: -; CDR3 length: 15; V gene: TRBV7-2; J gene: TRBJ2-7; clone size: -; CDR3 DNA: TGTGCCAGCAGCCGCCCGGGGAGTGGTAGCCACGAGCAGTACTTC; CDR3 protein: CASSRPGSGSHEQYF
D gene: -; CDR3 length: 14; V gene: TRBV5-1; J gene: TRBJ1-4; clone size: -; CDR3 DNA: TGCGCCAGCAGCTTGGGACAGGTTAATGAAAAACTGTTTTTT; CDR3 protein: CASSLGQVNEKLFF
D gene: -; CDR3 length: 14; V gene: TRBV28; J gene: TRBJ1-1; clone size: -; CDR3 DNA: TGTGCCAGCGTAATCGGAGGGGCGAGGACTGAAGCTTTCTTT; CDR3 protein: CASVIGGARTEAFF
D gene: TRBD1; CDR3 length: 14; V gene: TRBV28; J gene: TRBJ1-1; clone size: -; CDR3 DNA: TGTGCCAGCCGCGGACAGGGAGCGAACACTGAAGCTTTCTTT; CDR3 protein: CASRGQGANTEAFF
D gene: TRBD2; CDR3 length: 16; V gene: TRBV13; J gene: TRBJ2-5; clone size: -; CDR3 DNA: TGTGCCAGCAGCTTAGGCCGGGTAGCGGGAGTTGAGACCCAGTACTTC; CDR3 protein: CASSLGRVAGVETQYF
D gene: -; CDR3 length: 15; V gene: TRBV7-3; J gene: TRBJ2-5; clone size: -; CDR3 DNA: TGTGCCAGCAGCTCCGCTTCGGGGGGCCGGGGGACCCAGTACTTC; CDR3 protein: CASSSASGGRGTQYF
D gene: -; CDR3 length: 13; V gene: TRBV5-1; J gene: TRBJ1-3; clone size: few; CDR3 DNA: TGCGCCAGCTCCGGGGTGGGCGGAAACACCATATATTTT; CDR3 protein: CASSGVGGNTIYF
D gene: -; CDR3 length: 15; V gene: TRBV30; J gene: TRBJ1-5; clone size: -; CDR3 DNA: TGTGCCTGGAGTGACAGATTTTATAGCAATCAGCCCCAGCATTTT; CDR3 protein: CAWSDRFYSNQPQHF
D gene: TRBD1; CDR3 length: 15; V gene: TRBV5-6; J gene: TRBJ2-5; clone size: -; CDR3 DNA: TGTGCCAGCAGCCGAGCGGGACAGGGATTGGAGACCCAGTACTTC; CDR3 protein: CASSRAGQGLETQYF
D gene: TRBD1; CDR3 length: 16; V gene: TRBV19; J gene: TRBJ1-5; clone size: -; CDR3 DNA: TGTGCCAGTAGTCCCCACGGACAGGGAAGCAATCAGCCCCAGCATTTT; CDR3 protein: CASSPHGQGSNQPQHF
D gene: TRBD1; CDR3 length: 14; V gene: TRBV2; J gene: TRBJ2-7; clone size: -; CDR3 DNA: TGTGCCAGCAGTGCGCGACAGGGTAACTACGAGCAGTACTTC; CDR3 protein: CASSARQGNYEQYF
D gene: -; CDR3 length: 16; V gene: TRBV14; J gene: TRBJ2-1; clone size: once; CDR3 DNA: TGTGCCAGCAGCCTTAATGGGCAATCAGGAGGCAATGAGCAGTTCTTC; CDR3 protein: CASSLNGQSGGNEQFF